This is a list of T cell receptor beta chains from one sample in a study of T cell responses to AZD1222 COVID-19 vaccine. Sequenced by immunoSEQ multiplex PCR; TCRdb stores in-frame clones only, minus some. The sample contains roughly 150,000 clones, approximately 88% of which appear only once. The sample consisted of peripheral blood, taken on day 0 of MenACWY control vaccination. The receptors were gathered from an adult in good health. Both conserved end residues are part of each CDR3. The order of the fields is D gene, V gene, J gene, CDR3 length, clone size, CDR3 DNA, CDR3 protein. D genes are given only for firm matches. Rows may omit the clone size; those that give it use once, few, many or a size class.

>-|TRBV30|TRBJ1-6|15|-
TGTGCCTGGAGGATGGACAGCCCCTATAATTCACCCCTCCACTTT
CAWRMDSPYNSPLHF
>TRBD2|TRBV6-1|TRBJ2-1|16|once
TGTGCCAGCAGTGAATACGGACTAGCGGCCCGCAATGAGCAGTTCTTC
CASSEYGLAARNEQFF
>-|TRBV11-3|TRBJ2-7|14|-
TGTGCCAGCAGCTTAATGCTAGAGACCTACGAGCAGTACTTC
CASSLMLETYEQYF
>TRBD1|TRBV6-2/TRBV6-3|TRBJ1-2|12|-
TGTGCCAGCAGTCTGGACAGGGTAGGCTACACCTTC
CASSLDRVGYTF
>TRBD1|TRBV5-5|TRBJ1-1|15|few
TGTGCCAGCAGCTTTGGTCGACAGGGTCACACTGAAGCTTTCTTT
CASSFGRQGHTEAFF
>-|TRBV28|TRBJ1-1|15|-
TGTGCCAGCAGTTTACGGCCGCACATGAACACTGAAGCTTTCTTT
CASSLRPHMNTEAFF
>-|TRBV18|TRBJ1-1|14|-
TGTGCCAGCTCACCAGTCTCGGGGGACACTGAAGCTTTCTTT
CASSPVSGDTEAFF
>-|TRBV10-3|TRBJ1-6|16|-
TGTGCCATCAGTGAGTCTGCAGGGATAGAAGGTTCACCCCTCCACTTT
CAISESAGIEGSPLHF
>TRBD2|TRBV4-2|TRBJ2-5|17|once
TGTGCCAGCAGCCAAGGCCTAGCGGGGGGGGTACAAGAGACCCAGTACTTC
CASSQGLAGGVQETQYF
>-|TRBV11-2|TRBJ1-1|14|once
TGTGCCAGCGCTCCTCCGGTGGCCAACACTGAAGCTTTCTTT
CASAPPVANTEAFF
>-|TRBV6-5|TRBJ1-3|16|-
TGTGCCAGCAGTTACTCGGGGACTCACTCTGGAAACACCATATATTTT
CASSYSGTHSGNTIYF
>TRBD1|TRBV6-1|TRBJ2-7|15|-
TGTGCCAGCAGTGAACCAGGGGGCGCGAGATACGAGCAGTACTTC
CASSEPGGARYEQYF
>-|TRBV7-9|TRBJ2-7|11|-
TGTGCCAGCAGCCCTGACTATGAGCAGTACTTC
CASSPDYEQYF
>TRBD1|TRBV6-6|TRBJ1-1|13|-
TGTGCCAGCAGTTCCACGGGACAGGGAAGAGCTTTCTTT
CASSSTGQGRAFF
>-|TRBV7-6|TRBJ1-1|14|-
TGTGCCAGCAGCTTAGCGGTGGGGCCCACTGAAGCTTTCTTT
CASSLAVGPTEAFF
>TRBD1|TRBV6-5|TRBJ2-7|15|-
TGTGCCAGCAGTTACGCGCCGGGACAGAACTACGAGCAGTACTTC
CASSYAPGQNYEQYF
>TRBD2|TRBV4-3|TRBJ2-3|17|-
TGCGCCAGCAGCCAAGATGCTAGCGGGGGGGGCACAGATACGCAGTATTTT
CASSQDASGGGTDTQYF
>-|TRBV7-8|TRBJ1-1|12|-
TGTGCCAGCAGCTTTCGGAACACTGAAGCTTTCTTT
CASSFRNTEAFF
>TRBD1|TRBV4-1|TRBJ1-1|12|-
TGCGCCAGCAGCCCACAGGGGACTGAAGCTTTCTTT
CASSPQGTEAFF
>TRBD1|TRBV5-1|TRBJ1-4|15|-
TGCGCCAGCAGCCACAGTACAGGGGGAAATGAAAAACTGTTTTTT
CASSHSTGGNEKLFF
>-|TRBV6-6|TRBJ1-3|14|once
TGTGCCAGCCGGGGTTGGAGACCTGGAAACACCATATATTTT
CASRGWRPGNTIYF
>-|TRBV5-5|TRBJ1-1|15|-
TGTGCCAGCAGCCCCGGCGGGGGATCGGGGACTGAAGCTTTCTTT
CASSPGGGSGTEAFF
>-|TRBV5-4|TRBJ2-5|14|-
TGTGCCAGCAGCACCGTCCCAACAACGGGGGCCCAGTACTTC
CASSTVPTTGAQYF
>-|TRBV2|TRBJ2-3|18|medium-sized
TGTGCCAGCAGTCCTATCCTCGGGACATCGGGCAGCACAGATACGCAGTATTTT
CASSPILGTSGSTDTQYF
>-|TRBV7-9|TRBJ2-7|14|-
TGTGCCAGCAGCTCCTCCGGACATCTTGGTGAGCAGTACTTC
CASSSSGHLGEQYF
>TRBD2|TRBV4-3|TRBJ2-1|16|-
TGCGCCAGCAGCCAACAACTAGCGGGGGTCTACAATGAGCAGTTCTTC
CASSQQLAGVYNEQFF
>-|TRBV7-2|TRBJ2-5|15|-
TGTGCCAGCAGCTTATTAGCACAGCGTCAAGAGACCCAGTACTTC
CASSLLAQRQETQYF
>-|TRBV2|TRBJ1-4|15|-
TGTGCCAGCAGTGAAAGGGGCAGACCCAATGAAAAACTGTTTTTT
CASSERGRPNEKLFF
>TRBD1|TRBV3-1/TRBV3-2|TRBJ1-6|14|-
TGTGCCAGCAGTCCGGGACAGGGGAATTCACCCCTCCACTTT
CASSPGQGNSPLHF
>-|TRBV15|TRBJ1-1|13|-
TGTGCCACCAGCAGACCCACACAGTATGAAGCTTTCTTT
CATSRPTQYEAFF
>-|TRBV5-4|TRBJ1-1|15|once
TGTGCCAGCAGCTTGGCCGGGGCTATGAACACTGAAGCTTTCTTT
CASSLAGAMNTEAFF